This T cell receptor (beta chain) was profiled in a study of blood T cell repertoires in COVID-19. This clone was detected only a few times. Trimming removed 6 bases from V and 6 bases from J; junction bases left unmatched: 6. The CDR3 loop spans 14 amino acids. Per the germline V gene, CDR1 is MDHEN and CDR2 is SYDVKM. Libraries were prepared by immunoSEQ multiplex PCR; TCRdb keeps only in-frame clonotypes and omits some of them. Of 40,000 to 50,000 clones listed, roughly 83% are singletons. Specimen: peripheral blood. V and J are TRBV28 and TRBJ1-2, with 11 bases matching TRBD1. The TCR sequence derives from a woman aged 60-70 years with acute or convalescent COVID-19. The CDR3 spells CASSLTDRGHGYTF. CDR3 nucleotides: TGTGCCAGCAGCCTCACGGACAGGGGGCATGGCTACACCTTC.